This paragraph covers one T cell receptor beta chain sequence. Its specificity is unknown. Repertoires were generated with immunoSEQ multiplex PCR, while TCRdb's copy carries only in-frame clones and drops some. Counted here are some 2,100,000 clones, about 94% occurring once; the ten biggest clones make up roughly 0.13%. The length of the CDR3 is 17 residues. V lost 4 bases and J lost 5, with 21 bases in between. Germline V lookup: CDR1 LNHDA, CDR2 SQIVND (reference sequence). This specimen comes from a study of shared clonotypes between healthy human individuals. Study observations and caveats: Naive subsets generally had larger estimated richness than memory subsets. Some clonotypes were shared by all four sorted-subset donors, while others were not shared. The non-shared ones had lower generation probabilities than the shared ones. Enrolling few donors narrowed the genetic and exposure-history diversity that was represented.

The source material was naive CD4+ T cells sorted from blood. Subset in this sample: CD45RA+ positively selected. This TCR was recovered from a man between 18 and 29 years old in good health. The chain carries TRBV19 and TRBJ1-5, with unresolved D. CDR3 nucleotide sequence: TGTGCCAGTAGTAATGAGAAACTACGTGGTACTTATCAGCCCCAGCATTTT. Protein product: CASSNEKLRGTYQPQHF. The full variable domain, its missing parts supplied by reference TRBV19 and TRBJ1-5, is DGGITQSPKYLFRKEGQNVTLSCEQNLNHDAMYWYRQDPGQGLRLIYYSQIVNDFQKGDIAEGYSVSREKKESFPLTVTSAQKNPTAFYLCASSNEKLRGTYQPQHFGDGTRLSIL.